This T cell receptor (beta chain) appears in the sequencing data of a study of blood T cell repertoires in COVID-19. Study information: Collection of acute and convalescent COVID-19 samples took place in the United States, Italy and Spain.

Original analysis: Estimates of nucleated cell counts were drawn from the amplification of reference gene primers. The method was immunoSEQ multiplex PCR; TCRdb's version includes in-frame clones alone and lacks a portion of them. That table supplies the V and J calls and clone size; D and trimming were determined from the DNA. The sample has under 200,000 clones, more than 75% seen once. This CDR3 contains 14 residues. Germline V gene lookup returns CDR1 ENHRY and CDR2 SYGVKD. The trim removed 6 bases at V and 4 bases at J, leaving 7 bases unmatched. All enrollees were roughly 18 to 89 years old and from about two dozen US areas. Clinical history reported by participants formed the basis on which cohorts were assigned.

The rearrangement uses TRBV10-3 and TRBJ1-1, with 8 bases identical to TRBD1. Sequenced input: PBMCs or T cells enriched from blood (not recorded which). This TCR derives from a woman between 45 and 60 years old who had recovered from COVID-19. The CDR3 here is CAISRQGSGTEAFF. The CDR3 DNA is TGTGCCATCAGCCGACAGGGGAGTGGCACTGAAGCTTTCTTT.